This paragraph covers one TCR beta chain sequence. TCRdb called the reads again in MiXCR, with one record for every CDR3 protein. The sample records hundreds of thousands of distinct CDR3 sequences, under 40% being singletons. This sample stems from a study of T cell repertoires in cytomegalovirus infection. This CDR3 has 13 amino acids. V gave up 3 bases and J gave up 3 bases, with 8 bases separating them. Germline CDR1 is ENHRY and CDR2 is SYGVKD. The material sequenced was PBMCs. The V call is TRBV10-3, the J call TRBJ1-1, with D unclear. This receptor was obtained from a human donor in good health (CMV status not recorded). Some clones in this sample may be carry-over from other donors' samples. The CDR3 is CAISDQIDTEAFF. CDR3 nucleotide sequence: TGTGCCATCAGTGACCAGATAGACACTGAAGCTTTCTTT.